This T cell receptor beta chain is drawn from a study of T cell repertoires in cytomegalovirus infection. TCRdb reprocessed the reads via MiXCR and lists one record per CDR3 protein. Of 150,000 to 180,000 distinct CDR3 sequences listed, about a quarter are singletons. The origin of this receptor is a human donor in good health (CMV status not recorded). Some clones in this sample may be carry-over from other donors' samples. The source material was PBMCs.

The CDR3 loop reads CASSLSSGLSDTQYF. CDR3 DNA: TGTGCCAGCAGCTTATCTTCGGGACTCTCAGATACGCAGTATTTT. This chain links TRBV7-9 with TRBJ2-3; D perhaps matches TRBD2 (6 bases). V shed 2 bases and J shed 4 bases, with 13 bases lying between them. Germline V gene data show CDR1 as SEHNR and CDR2 as FQNEAQ (reference sequence). The CDR3 consists of 15 residues.